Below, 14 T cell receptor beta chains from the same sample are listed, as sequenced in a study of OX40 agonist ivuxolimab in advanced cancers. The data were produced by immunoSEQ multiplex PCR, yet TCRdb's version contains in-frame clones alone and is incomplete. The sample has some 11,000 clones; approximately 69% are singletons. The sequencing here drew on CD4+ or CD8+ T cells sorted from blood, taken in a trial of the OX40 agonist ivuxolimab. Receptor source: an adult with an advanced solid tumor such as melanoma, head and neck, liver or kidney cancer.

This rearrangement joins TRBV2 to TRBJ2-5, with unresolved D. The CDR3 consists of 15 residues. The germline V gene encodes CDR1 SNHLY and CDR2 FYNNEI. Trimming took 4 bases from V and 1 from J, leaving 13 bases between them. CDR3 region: CASSGTVGLQETQYF. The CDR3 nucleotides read TGTGCCAGCAGTGGTACAGTAGGGCTCCAAGAGACCCAGTACTTC.

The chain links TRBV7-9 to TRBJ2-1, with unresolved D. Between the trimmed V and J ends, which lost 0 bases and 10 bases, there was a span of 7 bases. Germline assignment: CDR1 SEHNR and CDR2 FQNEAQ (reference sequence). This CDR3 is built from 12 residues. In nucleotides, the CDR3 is TGTGCCAGCAGCTTAGCTCTCCCGGAGCAGTTCTTC. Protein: CASSLALPEQFF.

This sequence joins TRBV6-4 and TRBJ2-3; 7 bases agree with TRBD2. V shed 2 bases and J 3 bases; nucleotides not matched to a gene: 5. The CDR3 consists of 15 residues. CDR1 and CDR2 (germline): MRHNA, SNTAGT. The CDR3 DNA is TGTGCCAGCAGTGACCAAGCGGGATCGACAGATACGCAGTATTTT. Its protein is CASSDQAGSTDTQYF.

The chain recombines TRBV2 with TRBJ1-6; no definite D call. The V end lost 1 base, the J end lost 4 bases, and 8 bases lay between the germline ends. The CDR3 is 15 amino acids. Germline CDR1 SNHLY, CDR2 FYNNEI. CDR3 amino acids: CASSEVSLYNSPLHF. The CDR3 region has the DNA TGTGCCAGCAGTGAAGTGTCACTTTATAATTCACCCCTCCACTTT.

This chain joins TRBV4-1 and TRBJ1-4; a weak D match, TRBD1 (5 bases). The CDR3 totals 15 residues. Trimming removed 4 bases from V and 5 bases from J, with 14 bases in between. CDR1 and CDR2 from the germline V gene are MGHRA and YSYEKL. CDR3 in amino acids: CASSPRPGQNEKLFF. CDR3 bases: TGCGCCAGCAGCCCCCGCCCGGGGCAGAATGAAAAACTGTTTTTT.

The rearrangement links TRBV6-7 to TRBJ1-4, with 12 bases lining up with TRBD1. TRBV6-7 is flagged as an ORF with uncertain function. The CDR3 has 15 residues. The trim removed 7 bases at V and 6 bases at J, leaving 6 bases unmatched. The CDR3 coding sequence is TGTGCCAGCATAATCCGGGACAGGGGGCATGAAAAACTGTTTTTT. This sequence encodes CASIIRDRGHEKLFF.

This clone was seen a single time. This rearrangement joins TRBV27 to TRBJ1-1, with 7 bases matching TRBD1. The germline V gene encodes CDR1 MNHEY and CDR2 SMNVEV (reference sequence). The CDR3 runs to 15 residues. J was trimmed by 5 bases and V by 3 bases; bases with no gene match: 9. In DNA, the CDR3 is TGTGCCAGCAGTTTGACGGCCAGGGGGAATACTGAAGCTTTCTTT. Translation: CASSLTARGNTEAFF.

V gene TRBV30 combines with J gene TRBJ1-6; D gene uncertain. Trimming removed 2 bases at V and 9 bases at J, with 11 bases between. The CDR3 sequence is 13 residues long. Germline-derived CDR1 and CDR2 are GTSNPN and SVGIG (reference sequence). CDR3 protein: CAWSPTFTSPLHF. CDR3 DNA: TGTGCCTGGAGTCCGACCTTTACTTCACCCCTCCACTTT. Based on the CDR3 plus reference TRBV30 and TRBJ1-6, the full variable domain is SQTIHQWPATLVQPVGSPLSLECTVEGTSNPNLYWYRQAAGRGLQLLFYSVGIGQISSEVPQNLSASRPQDRQFILSSKKLLLSDSGFYLCAWSPTFTSPLHFGNGTRLTVT.

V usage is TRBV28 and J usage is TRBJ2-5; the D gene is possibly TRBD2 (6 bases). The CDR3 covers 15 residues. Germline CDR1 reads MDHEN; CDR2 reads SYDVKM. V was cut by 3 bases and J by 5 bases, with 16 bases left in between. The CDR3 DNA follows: TGTGCCAGCAGTTTCTCCCGGCGGGGCCGGGAGACCCAGTACTTC. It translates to CASSFSRRGRETQYF.

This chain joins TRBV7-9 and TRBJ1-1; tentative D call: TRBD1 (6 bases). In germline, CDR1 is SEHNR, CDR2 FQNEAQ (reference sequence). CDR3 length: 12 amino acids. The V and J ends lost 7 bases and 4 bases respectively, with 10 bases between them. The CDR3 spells CASTYRVTEAFF. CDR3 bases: TGTGCCAGCACCTACAGGGTCACTGAAGCTTTCTTT. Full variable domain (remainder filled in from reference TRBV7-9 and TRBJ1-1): DTGVSQNPRHKITKRGQNVTFRCDPISEHNRLYWYRQTLGQGPEFLTYFQNEAQLEKSRLLSDRFSAERPKGSFSTLEIQRTEQGDSAMYLCASTYRVTEAFFGQGTRLTVV.

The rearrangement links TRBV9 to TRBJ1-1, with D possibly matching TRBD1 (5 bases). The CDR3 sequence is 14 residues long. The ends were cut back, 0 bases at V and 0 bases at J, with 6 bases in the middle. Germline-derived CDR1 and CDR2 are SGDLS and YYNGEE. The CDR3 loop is CASSVGDLNTEAFF. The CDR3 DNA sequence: TGTGCCAGCAGCGTAGGGGACCTGAACACTGAAGCTTTCTTT.

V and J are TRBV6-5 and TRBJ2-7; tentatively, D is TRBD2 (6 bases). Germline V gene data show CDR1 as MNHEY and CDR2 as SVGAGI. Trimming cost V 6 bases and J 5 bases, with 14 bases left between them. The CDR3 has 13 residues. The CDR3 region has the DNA TGTGCCAGCAGCGAGACTAGTTGGAACGAGCAGTACTTC. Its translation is CASSETSWNEQYF.

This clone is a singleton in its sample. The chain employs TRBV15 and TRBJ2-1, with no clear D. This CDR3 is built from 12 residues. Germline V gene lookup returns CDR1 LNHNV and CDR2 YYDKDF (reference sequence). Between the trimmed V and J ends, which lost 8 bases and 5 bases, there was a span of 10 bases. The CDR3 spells CATQAFDNEQFF. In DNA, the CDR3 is TGTGCCACCCAGGCGTTCGACAATGAGCAGTTCTTC.

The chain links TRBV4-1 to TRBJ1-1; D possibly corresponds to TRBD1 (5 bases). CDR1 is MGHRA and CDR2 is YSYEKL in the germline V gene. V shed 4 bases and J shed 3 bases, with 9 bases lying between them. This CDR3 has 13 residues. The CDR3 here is CASSRRDHTEAFF. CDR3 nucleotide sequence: TGCGCCAGCAGCCGCAGGGACCACACTGAAGCTTTCTTT.